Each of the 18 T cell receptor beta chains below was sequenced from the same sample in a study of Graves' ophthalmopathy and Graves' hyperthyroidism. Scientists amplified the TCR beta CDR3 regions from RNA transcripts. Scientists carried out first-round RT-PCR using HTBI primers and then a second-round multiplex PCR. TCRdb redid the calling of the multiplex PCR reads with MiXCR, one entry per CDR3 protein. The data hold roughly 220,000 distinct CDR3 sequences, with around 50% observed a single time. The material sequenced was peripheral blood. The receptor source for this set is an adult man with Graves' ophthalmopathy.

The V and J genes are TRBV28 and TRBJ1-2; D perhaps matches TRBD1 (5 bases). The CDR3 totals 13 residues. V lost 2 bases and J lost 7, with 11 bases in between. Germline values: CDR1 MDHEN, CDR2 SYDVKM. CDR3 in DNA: TGTGCCAGCAGTTTACTGGGTAGGGGTGGCTACACCTTC. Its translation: CASSLLGRGGYTF.

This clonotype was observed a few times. CDR3 sequence reads: CSVERDRGYEQYF. CDR3 in DNA: TGCAGCGTTGAAAGAGACAGGGGATACGAGCAGTACTTC. V is TRBV29-1 and J is TRBJ2-7; 8 nucleotides align to TRBD1. CDR3 length: 13 amino acids. Germline CDR1 is SQVTM and CDR2 is ANQGSEA. Trimming at V came to 2 bases and at J to 4 bases, leaving 4 bases not matched to a gene.

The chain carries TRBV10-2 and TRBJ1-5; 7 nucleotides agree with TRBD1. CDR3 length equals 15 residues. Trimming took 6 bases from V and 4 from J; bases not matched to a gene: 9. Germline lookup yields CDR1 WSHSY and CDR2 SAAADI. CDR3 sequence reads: CASRDYQQGNQPQHF. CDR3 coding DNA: TGCGCCAGCAGAGACTATCAACAGGGGAATCAGCCCCAGCATTTT.

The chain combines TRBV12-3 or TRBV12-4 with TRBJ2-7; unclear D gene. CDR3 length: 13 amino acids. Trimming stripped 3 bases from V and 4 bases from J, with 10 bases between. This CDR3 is CASSFRQAYEQYF. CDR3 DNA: TGTGCCAGCAGTTTTCGCCAGGCTTACGAGCAGTACTTC.

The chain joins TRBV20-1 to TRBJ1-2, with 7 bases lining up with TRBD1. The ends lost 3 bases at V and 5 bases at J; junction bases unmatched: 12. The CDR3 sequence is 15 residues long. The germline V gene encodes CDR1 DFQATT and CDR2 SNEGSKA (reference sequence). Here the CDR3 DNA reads TGCAGTGCTAGTCTTGACAGACAGGGCCGGTATGGCTACACCTTC. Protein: CSASLDRQGRYGYTF.

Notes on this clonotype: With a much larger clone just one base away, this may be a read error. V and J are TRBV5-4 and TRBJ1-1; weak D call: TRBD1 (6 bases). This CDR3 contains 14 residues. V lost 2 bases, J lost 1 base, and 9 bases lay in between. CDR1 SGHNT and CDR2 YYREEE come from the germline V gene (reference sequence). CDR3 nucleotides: TGTGCCAGCAGCTTATGGACAGCGAACACTGAAGCTTTCTTT. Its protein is CASSLWTANTEAFF.

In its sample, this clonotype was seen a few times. In DNA form, the CDR3 reads TGTGCCAGCAGCTTGGAGGCAGGGACGAGGAGTACTGAAGCTTTCTTT. This sequence encodes CASSLEAGTRSTEAFF. V is TRBV5-6 and J is TRBJ1-1; a weak D match, TRBD1 (5 bases). The germline gives CDR1 SGHDT, CDR2 YYEEEE. This CDR3 spans 16 amino acids. The V and J ends lost 0 bases and 5 bases respectively, with 17 bases between them.

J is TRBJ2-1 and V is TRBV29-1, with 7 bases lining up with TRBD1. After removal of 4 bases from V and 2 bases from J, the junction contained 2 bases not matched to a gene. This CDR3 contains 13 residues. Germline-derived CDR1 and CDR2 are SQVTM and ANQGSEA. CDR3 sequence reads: CSVVQGAYNEQFF. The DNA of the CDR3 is TGCAGCGTTGTTCAGGGGGCCTACAATGAGCAGTTCTTC.

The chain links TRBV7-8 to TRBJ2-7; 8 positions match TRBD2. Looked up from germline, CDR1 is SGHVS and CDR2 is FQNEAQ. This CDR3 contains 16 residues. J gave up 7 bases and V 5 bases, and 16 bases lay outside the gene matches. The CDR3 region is CASSHPGGQGSREQYF. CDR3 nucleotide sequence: TGTGCCAGCAGCCACCCGGGGGGGCAGGGGTCCCGGGAGCAGTACTTC. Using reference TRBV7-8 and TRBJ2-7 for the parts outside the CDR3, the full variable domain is GAGVSQSPRYKVAKRGQDVALRCDPISGHVSLFWYQQALGQGPEFLTYFQNEAQLDKSGLPSDRFFAERPEGSVSTLKIQRTQQEDSAVYLCASSHPGGQGSREQYFGPGTRLTVT.

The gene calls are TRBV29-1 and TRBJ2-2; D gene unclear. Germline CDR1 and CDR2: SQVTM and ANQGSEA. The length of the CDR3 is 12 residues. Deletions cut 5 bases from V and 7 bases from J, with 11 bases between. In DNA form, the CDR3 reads TGCAGCGTTAGGGTTAGGGACGGGGAGCTGTTTTTT. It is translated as CSVRVRDGELFF.

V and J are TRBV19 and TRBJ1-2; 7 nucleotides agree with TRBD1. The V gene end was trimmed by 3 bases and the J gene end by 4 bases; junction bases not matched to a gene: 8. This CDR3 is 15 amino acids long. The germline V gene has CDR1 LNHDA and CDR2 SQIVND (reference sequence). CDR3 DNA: TGTGCCAGTAGTATCAACCGGGACAGAGGCTATGGCTACACCTTC. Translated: CASSINRDRGYGYTF.

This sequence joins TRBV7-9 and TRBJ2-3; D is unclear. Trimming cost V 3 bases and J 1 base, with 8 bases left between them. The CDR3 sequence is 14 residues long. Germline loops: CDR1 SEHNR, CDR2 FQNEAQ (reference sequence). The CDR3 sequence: CASSLDQGTDTQYF. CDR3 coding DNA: TGTGCCAGCAGCTTGGATCAGGGCACAGATACGCAGTATTTT. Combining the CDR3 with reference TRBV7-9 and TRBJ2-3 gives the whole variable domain DTGVSQNPRHKITKRGQNVTFRCDPISEHNRLYWYRQTLGQGPEFLTYFQNEAQLEKSRLLSDRFSAERPKGSFSTLEIQRTEQGDSAMYLCASSLDQGTDTQYFGPGTRLTVL.

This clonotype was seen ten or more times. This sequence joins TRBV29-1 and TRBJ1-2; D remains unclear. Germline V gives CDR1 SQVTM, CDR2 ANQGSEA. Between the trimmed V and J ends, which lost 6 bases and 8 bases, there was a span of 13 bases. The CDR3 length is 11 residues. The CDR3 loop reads CSVRRERGYTF. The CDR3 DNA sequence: TGCAGCGTCCGGCGGGAGCGGGGCTACACCTTC.

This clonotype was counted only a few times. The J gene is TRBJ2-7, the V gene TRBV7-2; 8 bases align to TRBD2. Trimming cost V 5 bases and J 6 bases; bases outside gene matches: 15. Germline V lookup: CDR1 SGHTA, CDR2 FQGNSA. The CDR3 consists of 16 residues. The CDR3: CASSERWGRGGGEQYF. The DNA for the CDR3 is TGTGCCAGCAGCGAAAGGTGGGGCCGGGGGGGAGGCGAGCAGTACTTC.

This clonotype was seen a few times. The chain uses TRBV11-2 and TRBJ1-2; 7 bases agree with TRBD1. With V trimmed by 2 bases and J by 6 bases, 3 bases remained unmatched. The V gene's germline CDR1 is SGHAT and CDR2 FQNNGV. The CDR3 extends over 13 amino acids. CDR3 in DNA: TGTGCCAGCAGCTTACCTGACAGGGATGGCTACACCTTC. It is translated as CASSLPDRDGYTF.

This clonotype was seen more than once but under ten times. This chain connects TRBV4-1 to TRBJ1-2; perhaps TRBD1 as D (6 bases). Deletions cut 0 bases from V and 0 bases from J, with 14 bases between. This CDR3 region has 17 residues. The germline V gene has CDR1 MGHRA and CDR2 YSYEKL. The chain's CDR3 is CASSQDTNRVPNYGYTF. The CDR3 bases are TGCGCCAGCAGCCAAGATACGAACAGGGTCCCTAACTATGGCTACACCTTC.

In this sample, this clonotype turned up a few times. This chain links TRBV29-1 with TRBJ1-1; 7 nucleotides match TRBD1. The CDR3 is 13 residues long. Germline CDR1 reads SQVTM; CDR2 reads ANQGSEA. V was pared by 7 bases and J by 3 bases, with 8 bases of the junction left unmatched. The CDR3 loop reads CSALQGRYTEAFF. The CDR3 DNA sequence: TGCAGCGCTCTACAGGGGAGGTACACTGAAGCTTTCTTT.

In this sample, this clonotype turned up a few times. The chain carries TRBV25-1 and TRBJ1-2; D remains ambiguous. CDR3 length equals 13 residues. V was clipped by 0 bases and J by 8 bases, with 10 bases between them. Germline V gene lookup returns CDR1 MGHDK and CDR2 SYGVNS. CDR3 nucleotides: TGTGCCAGCAGTGAATACTGTCGGGTCGGCTACACCTTC. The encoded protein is CASSEYCRVGYTF.